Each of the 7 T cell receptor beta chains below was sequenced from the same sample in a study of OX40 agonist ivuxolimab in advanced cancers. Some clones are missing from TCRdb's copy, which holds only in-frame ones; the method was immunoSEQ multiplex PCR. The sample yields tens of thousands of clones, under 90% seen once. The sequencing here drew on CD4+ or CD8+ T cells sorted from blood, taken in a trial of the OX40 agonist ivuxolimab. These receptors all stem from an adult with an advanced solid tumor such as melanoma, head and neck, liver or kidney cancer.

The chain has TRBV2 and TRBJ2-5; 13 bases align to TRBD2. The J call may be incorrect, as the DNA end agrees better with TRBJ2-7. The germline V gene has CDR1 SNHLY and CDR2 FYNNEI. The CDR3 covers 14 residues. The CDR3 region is CASSIGLAGDEQYF. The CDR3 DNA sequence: TGTGCCAGCAGTATAGGACTAGCGGGAGACGAGCAGTACTTC.

The CDR3 DNA sequence: TGCGCCAGCAGCTTGGGACAGGAGTCCACAGATACGCAGTATTTT. Its translation: CASSLGQESTDTQYF. The chain uses TRBV5-1 and TRBJ2-3, with D possibly TRBD1 on 6 matching bases. Germline V gives CDR1 SGHRS, CDR2 YFSETQ. The ends were cut back, 0 bases at V and 2 bases at J, with 10 bases in the middle. This CDR3 is 15 amino acids long. Combining the CDR3 with reference TRBV5-1 and TRBJ2-3 gives the whole variable domain KAGVTQTPRYLIKTRGQQVTLSCSPISGHRSVSWYQQTPGQGLQFLFEYFSETQRNKGNFPGRFSGRQFSNSRSEMNVSTLELGDSALYLCASSLGQESTDTQYFGPGTRLTVL.

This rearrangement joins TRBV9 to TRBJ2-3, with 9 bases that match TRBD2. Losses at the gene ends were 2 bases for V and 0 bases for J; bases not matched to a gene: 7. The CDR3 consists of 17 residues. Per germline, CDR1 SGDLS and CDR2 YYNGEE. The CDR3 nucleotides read TGTGCCAGCAGCGTTCAACGACTAGCGGCCAGCACAGATACGCAGTATTTT. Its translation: CASSVQRLAASTDTQYF.

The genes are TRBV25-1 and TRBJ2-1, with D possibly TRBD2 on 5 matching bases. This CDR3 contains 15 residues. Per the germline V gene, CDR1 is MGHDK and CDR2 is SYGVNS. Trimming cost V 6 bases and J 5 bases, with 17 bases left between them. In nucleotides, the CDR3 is TGTGCCAGCAGCCAGACTATACGATTCGACAATGAGCAGTTCTTC. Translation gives CASSQTIRFDNEQFF.

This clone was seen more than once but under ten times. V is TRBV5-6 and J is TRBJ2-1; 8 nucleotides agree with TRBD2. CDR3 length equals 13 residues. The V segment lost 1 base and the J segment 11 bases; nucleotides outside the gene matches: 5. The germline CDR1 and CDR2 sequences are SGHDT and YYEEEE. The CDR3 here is CASSLFLAGQQFF. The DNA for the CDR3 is TGTGCCAGCAGCTTGTTTTTAGCGGGACAGCAGTTCTTC. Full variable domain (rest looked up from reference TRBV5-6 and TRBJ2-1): DAGVTQSPTHLIKTRGQQVTLRCSPKSGHDTVSWYQQALGQGPQFIFQYYEEEERQRGNFPDRFSGHQFPNYSSELNVNALLLGDSALYLCASSLFLAGQQFFGPGTRLTVL.

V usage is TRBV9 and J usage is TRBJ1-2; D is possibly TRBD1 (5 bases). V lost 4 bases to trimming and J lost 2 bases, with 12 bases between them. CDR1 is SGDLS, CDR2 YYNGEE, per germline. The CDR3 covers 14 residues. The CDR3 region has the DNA TGTGCCAGCAGCTCCCCAAACAGGAACTATGGCTACACCTTC. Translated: CASSSPNRNYGYTF.

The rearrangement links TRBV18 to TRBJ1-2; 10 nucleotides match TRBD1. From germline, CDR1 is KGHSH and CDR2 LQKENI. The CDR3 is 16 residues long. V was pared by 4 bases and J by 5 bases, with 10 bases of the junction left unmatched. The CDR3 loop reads CASSLATGGQRYGYTF. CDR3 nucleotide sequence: TGTGCCAGCTCACTAGCGACAGGGGGCCAGCGGTATGGCTACACCTTC.